This record covers a single TCR beta chain. This sample is drawn from a study of OX40 agonist ivuxolimab in advanced cancers. Repertoires were generated with immunoSEQ multiplex PCR, while TCRdb's copy carries only in-frame clones and drops some. In the table there are some 76,000 clones, about 89% of which are singletons. There are 18 residues in the CDR3. Per the germline V gene, CDR1 is SGHAT and CDR2 is FQNNGV. V was clipped by 2 bases and J by 3 bases; unmatched bases: 14. The chain has TRBV11-2 and TRBJ2-7; TRBD1 matches at 9 bases. The sample was CD4+ or CD8+ T cells sorted from blood, taken in a trial of the OX40 agonist ivuxolimab. This clonotype originated in an adult with an advanced solid tumor such as melanoma, head and neck, liver or kidney cancer. CDR3 amino acids: CASSLRRTGAVFLYEQYF. CDR3 nucleotides: TGTGCCAGCAGCTTAAGGAGGACAGGGGCCGTTTTCCTCTACGAGCAGTACTTC.